Many counts were recorded for the clone carrying this T cell receptor (beta chain). TCRdb reprocessed the 5' RACE reads with MiXCR, giving one entry per CDR3 protein. Of about 67,000 distinct CDR3 sequences detected, more than 9% appear once; the ten largest clones hold around 4%. The source of the sample is a study of early T cells in non-severe SARS-CoV-2 infection. Sample: whole blood. This clonotype originated in an adult who was a healthcare worker with PCR-confirmed SARS-CoV-2 infection or an uninfected control (not recorded which).

The CDR3 coding sequence is TGTGCCAGCAGCTTACTAGCGGGGGGGTACAATGAGCAGTTCTTC. Encoded protein: CASSLLAGGYNEQFF. V usage is TRBV7-3 and J usage is TRBJ2-1; 12 positions agree with TRBD2. V was pared by 2 bases and J by 4 bases, with 0 bases of the junction left unmatched. In germline, CDR1 is SGHTA, CDR2 FQGTGA. This CDR3 is 15 amino acids long.